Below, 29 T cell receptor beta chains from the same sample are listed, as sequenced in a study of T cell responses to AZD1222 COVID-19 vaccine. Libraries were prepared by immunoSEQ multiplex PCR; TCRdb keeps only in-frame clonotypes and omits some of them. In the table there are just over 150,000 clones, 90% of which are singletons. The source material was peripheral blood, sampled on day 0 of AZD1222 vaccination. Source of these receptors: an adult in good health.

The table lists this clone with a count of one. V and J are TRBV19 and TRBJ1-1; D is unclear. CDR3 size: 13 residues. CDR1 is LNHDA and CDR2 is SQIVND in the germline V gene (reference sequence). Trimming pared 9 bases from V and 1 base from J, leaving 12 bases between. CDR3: CASSQVANTEAFF. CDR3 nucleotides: TGTGCCAGCAGTCAGGTGGCGAACACTGAAGCTTTCTTT. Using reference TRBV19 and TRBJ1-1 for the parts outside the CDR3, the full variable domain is DGGITQSPKYLFRKEGQNVTLSCEQNLNHDAMYWYRQDPGQGLRLIYYSQIVNDFQKGDIAEGYSVSREKKESFPLTVTSAQKNPTAFYLCASSQVANTEAFFGQGTRLTVV.

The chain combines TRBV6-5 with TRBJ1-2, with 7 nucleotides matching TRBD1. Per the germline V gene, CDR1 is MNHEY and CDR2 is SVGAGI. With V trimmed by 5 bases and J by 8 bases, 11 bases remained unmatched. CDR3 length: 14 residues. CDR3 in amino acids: CASSRSTGAGGYTF. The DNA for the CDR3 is TGTGCCAGCAGTCGCTCAACAGGGGCGGGAGGCTACACCTTC.

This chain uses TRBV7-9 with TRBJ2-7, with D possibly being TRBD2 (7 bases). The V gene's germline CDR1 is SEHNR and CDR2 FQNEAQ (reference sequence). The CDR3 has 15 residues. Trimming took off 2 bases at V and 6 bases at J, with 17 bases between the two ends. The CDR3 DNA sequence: TGTGCCAGCAGCTTACCGGCGGGGGCAGCGGGCGAGCAGTACTTC. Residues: CASSLPAGAAGEQYF. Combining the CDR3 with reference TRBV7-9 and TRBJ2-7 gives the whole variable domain DTGVSQNPRHKITKRGQNVTFRCDPISEHNRLYWYRQTLGQGPEFLTYFQNEAQLEKSRLLSDRFSAERPKGSFSTLEIQRTEQGDSAMYLCASSLPAGAAGEQYFGPGTRLTVT.

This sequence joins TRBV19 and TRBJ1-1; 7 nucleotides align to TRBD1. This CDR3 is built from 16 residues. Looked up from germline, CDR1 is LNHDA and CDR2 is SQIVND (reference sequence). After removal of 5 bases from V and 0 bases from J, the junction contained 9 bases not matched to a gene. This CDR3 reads CASSPRGGALNTEAFF. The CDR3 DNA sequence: TGTGCCAGTAGTCCCAGGGGGGGCGCCTTGAACACTGAAGCTTTCTTT.

CDR3 protein: CASSLDSLAINNSPLHF. The CDR3 coding sequence is TGTGCCAGCAGTCTTGACAGCCTAGCAATAAATAATTCACCCCTCCACTTT. The rearrangement joins TRBV6-6 to TRBJ1-6, with TRBD1 as a possible D gene (5 bases). CDR1 MNHNY and CDR2 SVGAGI come from the germline V gene (reference sequence). Trimming shortened V by 5 bases and J by 5 bases, and 19 bases separated the two germline ends. There are 17 residues in the CDR3.

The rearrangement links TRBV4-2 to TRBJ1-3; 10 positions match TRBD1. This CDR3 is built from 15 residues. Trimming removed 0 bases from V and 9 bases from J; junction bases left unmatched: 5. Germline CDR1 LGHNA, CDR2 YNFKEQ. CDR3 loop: CASSQEGQGDITIYF. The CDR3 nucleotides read TGTGCCAGCAGCCAAGAAGGACAGGGGGACATCACCATATATTTT.

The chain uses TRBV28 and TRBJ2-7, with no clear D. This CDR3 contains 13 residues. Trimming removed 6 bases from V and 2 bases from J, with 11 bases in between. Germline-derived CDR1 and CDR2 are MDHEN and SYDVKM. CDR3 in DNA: TGTGCCAGCAGCCTGGGAATCACCTACGAGCAGTACTTC. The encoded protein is CASSLGITYEQYF.

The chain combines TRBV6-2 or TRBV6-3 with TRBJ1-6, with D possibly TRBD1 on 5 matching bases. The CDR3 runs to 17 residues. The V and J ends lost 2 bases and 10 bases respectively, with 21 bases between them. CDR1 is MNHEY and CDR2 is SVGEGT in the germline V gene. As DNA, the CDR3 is TGTGCCAGCAGTTACATCCGGTCAGGGTCCGTCAGCTCACCCCTCCACTTT. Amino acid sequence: CASSYIRSGSVSSPLHF.

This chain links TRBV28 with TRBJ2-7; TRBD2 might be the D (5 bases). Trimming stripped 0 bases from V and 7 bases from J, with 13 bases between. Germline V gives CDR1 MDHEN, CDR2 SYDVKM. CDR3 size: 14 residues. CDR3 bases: TGTGCCAGCAGTTTATGGCGGGTCGAGGAAGAGCAGTACTTC. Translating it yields CASSLWRVEEEQYF.

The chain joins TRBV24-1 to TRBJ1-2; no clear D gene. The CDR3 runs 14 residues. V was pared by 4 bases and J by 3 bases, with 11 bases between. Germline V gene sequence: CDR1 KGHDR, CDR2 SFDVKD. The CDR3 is CATSDLAADYGYTF. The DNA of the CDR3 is TGTGCCACCAGTGACCTCGCCGCTGACTATGGCTACACCTTC.

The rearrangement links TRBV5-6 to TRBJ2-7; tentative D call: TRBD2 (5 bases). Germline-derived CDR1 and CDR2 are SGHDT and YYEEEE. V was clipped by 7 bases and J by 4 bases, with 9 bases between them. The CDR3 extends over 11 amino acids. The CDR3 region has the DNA TGTGCCAGCTCGACGGGGTACGAGCAGTACTTC. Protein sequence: CASSTGYEQYF.

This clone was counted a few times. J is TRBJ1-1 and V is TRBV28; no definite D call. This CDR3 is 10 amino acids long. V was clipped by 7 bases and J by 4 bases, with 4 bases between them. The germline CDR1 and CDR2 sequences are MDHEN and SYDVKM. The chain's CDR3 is CASMGTEAFF. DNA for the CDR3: TGTGCCAGCATGGGCACTGAAGCTTTCTTT.

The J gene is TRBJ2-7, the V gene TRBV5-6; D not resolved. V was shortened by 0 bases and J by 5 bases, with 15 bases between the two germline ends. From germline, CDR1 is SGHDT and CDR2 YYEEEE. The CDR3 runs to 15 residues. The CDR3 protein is CASSLDPPSSDEQYF. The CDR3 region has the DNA TGTGCCAGCAGCTTGGACCCACCGTCCAGTGACGAGCAGTACTTC.

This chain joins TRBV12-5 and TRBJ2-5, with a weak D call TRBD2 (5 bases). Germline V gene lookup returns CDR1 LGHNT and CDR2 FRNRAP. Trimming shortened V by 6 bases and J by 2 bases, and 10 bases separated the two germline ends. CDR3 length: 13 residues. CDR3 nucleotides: TGTGCTAGTGGAGAGGACTTACAAGAGACCCAGTACTTC. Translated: CASGEDLQETQYF.

CDR3 residues: CASRNGLAGPGTQYF. In DNA, the CDR3 is TGTGCCAGTAGAAACGGACTAGCGGGGCCGGGGACCCAGTACTTC. This sequence joins TRBV19 and TRBJ2-5, with 12 bases that match TRBD2. The ends lost 6 bases at V and 7 bases at J; junction bases unmatched: 9. The CDR3 length is 15 residues. Germline V gene sequence: CDR1 LNHDA, CDR2 SQIVND (reference sequence).

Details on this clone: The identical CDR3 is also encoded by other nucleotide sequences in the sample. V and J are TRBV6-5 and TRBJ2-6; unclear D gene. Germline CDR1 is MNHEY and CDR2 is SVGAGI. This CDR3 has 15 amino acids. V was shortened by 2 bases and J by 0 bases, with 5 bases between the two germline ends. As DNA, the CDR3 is TGTGCCAGCAGTTACAGGGACTCTGGGGCCAACGTCCTGACTTTC. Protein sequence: CASSYRDSGANVLTF.

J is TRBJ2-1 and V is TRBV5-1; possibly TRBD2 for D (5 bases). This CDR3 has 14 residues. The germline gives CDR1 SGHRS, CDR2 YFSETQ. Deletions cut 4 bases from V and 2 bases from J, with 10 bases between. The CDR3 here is CASSGSGPYNEQFF. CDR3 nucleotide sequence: TGCGCCAGCAGCGGGAGCGGCCCCTACAATGAGCAGTTCTTC. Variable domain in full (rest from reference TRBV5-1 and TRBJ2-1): KAGVTQTPRYLIKTRGQQVTLSCSPISGHRSVSWYQQTPGQGLQFLFEYFSETQRNKGNFPGRFSGRQFSNSRSEMNVSTLELGDSALYLCASSGSGPYNEQFFGPGTRLTVL.

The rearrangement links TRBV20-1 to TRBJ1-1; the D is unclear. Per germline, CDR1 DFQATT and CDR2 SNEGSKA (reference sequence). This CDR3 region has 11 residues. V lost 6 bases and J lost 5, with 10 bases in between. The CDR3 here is CSAYPLTEAFF. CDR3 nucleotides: TGCAGTGCCTATCCCCTTACTGAAGCTTTCTTT.

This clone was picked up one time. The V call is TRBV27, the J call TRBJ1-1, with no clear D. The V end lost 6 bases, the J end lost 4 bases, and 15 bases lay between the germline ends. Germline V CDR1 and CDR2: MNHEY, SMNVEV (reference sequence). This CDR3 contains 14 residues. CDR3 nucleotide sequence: TGTGCCAGCAGCAATTGGAACTTGGGCACTGAAGCTTTCTTT. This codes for CASSNWNLGTEAFF.

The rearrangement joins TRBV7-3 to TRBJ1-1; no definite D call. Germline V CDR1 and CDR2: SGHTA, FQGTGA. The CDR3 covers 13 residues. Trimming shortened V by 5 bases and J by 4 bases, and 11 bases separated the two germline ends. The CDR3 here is CASSRNPGTEAFF. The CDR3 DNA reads TGTGCCAGCAGCCGTAATCCCGGCACTGAAGCTTTCTTT.

The CDR3 sequence is CASSLGVRLYNEQFF. For the CDR3, the DNA is TGTGCCAGCAGCTTAGGGGTTAGATTGTACAATGAGCAGTTCTTC. The chain is built from TRBV7-9 and TRBJ2-1; D is ambiguous. This CDR3 comprises 15 residues. The germline V gene has CDR1 SEHNR and CDR2 FQNEAQ (reference sequence). The germline V and J ends were trimmed by 1 base and 4 bases, with 11 bases remaining between them.

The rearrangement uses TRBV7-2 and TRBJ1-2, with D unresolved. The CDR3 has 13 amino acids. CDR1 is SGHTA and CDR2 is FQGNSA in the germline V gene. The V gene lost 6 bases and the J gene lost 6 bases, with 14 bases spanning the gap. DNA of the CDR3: TGTGCCAGCAGAGACCCACCATCAAATGGCTACACCTTC. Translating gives CASRDPPSNGYTF. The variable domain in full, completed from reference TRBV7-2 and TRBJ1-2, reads GAGVSQSPSNKVTEKGKDVELRCDPISGHTALYWYRQSLGQGLEFLIYFQGNSAPDKSGLPSDRFSAERTGGSVSTLTIQRTQQEDSAVYLCASRDPPSNGYTFGSGTRLTVV.

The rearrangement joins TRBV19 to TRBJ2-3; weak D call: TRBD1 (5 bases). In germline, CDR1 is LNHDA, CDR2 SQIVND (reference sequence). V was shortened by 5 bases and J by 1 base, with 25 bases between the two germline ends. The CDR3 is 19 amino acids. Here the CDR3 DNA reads TGTGCCAGTAGTGTTATACTTCCTCGGGCAGGGTCGGGCACAGATACGCAGTATTTT. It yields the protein CASSVILPRAGSGTDTQYF.

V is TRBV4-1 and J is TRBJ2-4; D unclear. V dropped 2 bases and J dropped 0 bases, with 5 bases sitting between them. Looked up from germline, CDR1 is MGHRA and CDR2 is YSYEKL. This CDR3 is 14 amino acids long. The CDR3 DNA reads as TGCGCCAGCAGCCAACCGTTAGCCAAAAACATTCAGTACTTC. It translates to CASSQPLAKNIQYF.

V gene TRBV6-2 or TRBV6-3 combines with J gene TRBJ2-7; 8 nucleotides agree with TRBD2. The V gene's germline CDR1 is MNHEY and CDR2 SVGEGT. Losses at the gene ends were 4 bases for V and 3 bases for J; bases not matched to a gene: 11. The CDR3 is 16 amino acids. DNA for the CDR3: TGTGCCAGCAGTTCACCCCCGGCACTAGCGGACTACGAGCAGTACTTC. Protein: CASSSPPALADYEQYF.

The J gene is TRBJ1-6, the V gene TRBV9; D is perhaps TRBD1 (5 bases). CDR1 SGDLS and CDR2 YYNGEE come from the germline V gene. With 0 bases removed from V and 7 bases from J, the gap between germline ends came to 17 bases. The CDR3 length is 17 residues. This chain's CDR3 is CASSVVGPKGNNSPLHF. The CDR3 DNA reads TGTGCCAGCAGCGTAGTAGGGCCCAAGGGGAACAATTCACCCCTCCACTTT.

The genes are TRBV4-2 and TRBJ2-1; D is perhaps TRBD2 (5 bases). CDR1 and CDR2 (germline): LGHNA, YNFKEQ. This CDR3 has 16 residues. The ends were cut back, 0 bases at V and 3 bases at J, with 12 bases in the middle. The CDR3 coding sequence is TGTGCCAGCAGCCAAGAAGGAGCGGAACTCTACAATGAGCAGTTCTTC. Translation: CASSQEGAELYNEQFF.

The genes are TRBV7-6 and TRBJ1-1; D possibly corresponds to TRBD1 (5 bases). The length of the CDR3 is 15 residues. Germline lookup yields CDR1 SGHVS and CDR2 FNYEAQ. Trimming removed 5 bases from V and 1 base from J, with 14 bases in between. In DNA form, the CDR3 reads TGTGCCAGCAGCGTTGATGGGGCTTCGAACACTGAAGCTTTCTTT. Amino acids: CASSVDGASNTEAFF.

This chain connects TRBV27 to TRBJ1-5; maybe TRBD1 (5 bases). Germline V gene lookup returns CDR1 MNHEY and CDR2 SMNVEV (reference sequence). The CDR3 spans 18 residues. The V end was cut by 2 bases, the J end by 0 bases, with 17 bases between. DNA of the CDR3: TGTGCCAGCAGTTTAACCCTGGGGGGTGGAAATAGCAATCAGCCCCAGCATTTT. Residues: CASSLTLGGGNSNQPQHF.